This TCR beta chain comes out of a study of CD8 T cells in ankylosing spondylitis. Germline lookup yields CDR1 SQVTM and CDR2 ANQGSEA. V shed 4 bases and J shed 5 bases, with 24 bases lying between them. CDR3 length: 16 amino acids. This clonotype occurred many times. Antigen unknown. Study outcomes and limitations: The disease-linked clones had a CD8+ phenotype and low blood frequencies. From matched ankylosing spondylitis synovial fluid, disease-linked clones were reportedly recovered at significantly enriched levels.

TCRdb processed the 5' RACE reads anew with MiXCR; each CDR3 protein has one entry. Here the sample spans around 300,000 distinct CDR3 sequences, approximately 14% being singletons. The V and J genes are TRBV29-1 and TRBJ2-7; tentative D call: TRBD1 (5 bases). The specimen was blood, either unsorted or a sorted T cell fraction (not recorded which). The TCR originated in a male donor with ankylosing spondylitis or in good health (not recorded which). CDR3 coding DNA: TGCAGCGTTGCCTTCCCGACAGTTCAGGGTTTGGACGAGCAGTACTTC. It encodes CSVAFPTVQGLDEQYF.